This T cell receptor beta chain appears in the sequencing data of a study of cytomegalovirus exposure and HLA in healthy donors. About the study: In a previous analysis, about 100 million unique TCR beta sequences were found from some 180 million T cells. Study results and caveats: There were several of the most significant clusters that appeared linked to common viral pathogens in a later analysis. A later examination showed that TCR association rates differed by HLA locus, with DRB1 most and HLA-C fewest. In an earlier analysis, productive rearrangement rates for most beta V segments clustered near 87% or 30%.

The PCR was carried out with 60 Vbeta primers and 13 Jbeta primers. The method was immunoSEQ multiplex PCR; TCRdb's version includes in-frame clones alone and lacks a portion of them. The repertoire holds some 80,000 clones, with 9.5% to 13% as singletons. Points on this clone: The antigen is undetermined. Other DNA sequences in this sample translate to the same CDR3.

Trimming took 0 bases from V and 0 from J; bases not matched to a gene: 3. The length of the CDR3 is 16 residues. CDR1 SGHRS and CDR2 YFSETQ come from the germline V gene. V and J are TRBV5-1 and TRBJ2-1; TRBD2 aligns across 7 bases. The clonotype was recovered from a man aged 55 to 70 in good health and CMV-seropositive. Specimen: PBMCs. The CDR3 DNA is TGCGCCAGCAGCTTGGACGGCGGGAGCTCCTACAATGAGCAGTTCTTC. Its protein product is CASSLDGGSSYNEQFF. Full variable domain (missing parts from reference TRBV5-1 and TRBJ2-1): KAGVTQTPRYLIKTRGQQVTLSCSPISGHRSVSWYQQTPGQGLQFLFEYFSETQRNKGNFPGRFSGRQFSNSRSEMNVSTLELGDSALYLCASSLDGGSSYNEQFFGPGTRLTVL.